These T cell receptor beta chains were read from a single sample in a study of blood T cells in healthy people across ages. MiXCR, run by TCRdb on the 5' RACE reads, gives a single entry per CDR3 protein. Of 1 million to 1.2 million distinct CDR3 sequences in the sample, 35% to 45% were seen once. Sequenced material: blood. These receptors were taken from a man younger than 30 in good health. Both conserved end residues are part of each CDR3. Fields, in order: D gene, V gene, J gene, clone size, CDR3 DNA, CDR3 protein. The D gene is left open where the match is weak. Some rows mark clone size as missing; the rest say once, few, many or name a class of expanded clone.

-	TRBV7-2	TRBJ2-2	-	TGTGCCAGCAGCACCTGGGGGGCCACCGGGGAGCTGTTTTTT	CASSTWGATGELFF
-	TRBV18	TRBJ2-7	-	TGTGCCGGCTCACCCGGACAATTTACCTACGAGCAGTACTTC	CAGSPGQFTYEQYF
-	TRBV13	TRBJ2-1	-	TGTGCCAGCAGCTTACAGGGCCGTGAGCAGTTCTTC	CASSLQGREQFF
TRBD2	TRBV7-2	TRBJ2-1	-	TGTGCCAGCAGCTCCTCTAGCGGGGGGGCCTACAATGAGCAGTTCTTC	CASSSSSGGAYNEQFF
TRBD2	TRBV5-6	TRBJ2-7	once	TGTGCCAGCAGCTTGGGGTGGACTAGCGGGGGTAATGAGCAGTACTTC	CASSLGWTSGGNEQYF
-	TRBV7-2	TRBJ1-5	few	TGTGCCAGCAGCTTAGATTACAACTCCAATCAGCCCCAGCATTTT	CASSLDYNSNQPQHF
TRBD1	TRBV12-3/TRBV12-4	TRBJ1-2	few	TGTGCCAGCAGCCGACAGGGGGTGGGGGATGGCTACACCTTC	CASSRQGVGDGYTF
-	TRBV7-9	TRBJ1-2	-	TGTGCCAGCAGCTTAGAAGGGAAAAACACGGGTTACACCTTC	CASSLEGKNTGYTF
TRBD1	TRBV12-3/TRBV12-4	TRBJ1-1	few	TGTGCCAGCAGTCTTTCCCGGACAGGGGAAGCTTTCTTT	CASSLSRTGEAFF
TRBD1	TRBV2	TRBJ1-1	few	TGTGCCAGCAGTCGGGACAGTAGGAACACTGAAGCTTTCTTT	CASSRDSRNTEAFF
-	TRBV20-1	TRBJ1-2	-	TGCAGTGCCCCTGAGGACAACTATGGCTACACCTTC	CSAPEDNYGYTF
TRBD1	TRBV7-9	TRBJ1-2	few	TGTGCCAGCAACCACGACAGGGAAAACTATGGCTACACCTTC	CASNHDRENYGYTF
-	TRBV7-3	TRBJ1-1	once	TGTGCCAGCAGCCCCTCGGAAAAAAATGAAGCTTTCTTT	CASSPSEKNEAFF
-	TRBV12-5	TRBJ2-3	-	TGTGCTAGTGGTTTTGGGGGGGCTACAGATACGCAGTATTTT	CASGFGGATDTQYF
TRBD1	TRBV20-1	TRBJ1-1	few	TGCAGTGCTTGGGGACAGGGTTTTGTTGAAGCTTTCTTT	CSAWGQGFVEAFF
TRBD1	TRBV7-9	TRBJ1-1	few	TGTGCCAGCAGCCCCGGACAGGGGGCGCGGGTGAACACTGAAGCTTTCTTT	CASSPGQGARVNTEAFF
TRBD2	TRBV6-2/TRBV6-3	TRBJ2-1	-	TGTGCCAGCAGTCCCATAGCGGGGGGCCGGTACAATGAGCAGTTCTTC	CASSPIAGGRYNEQFF
TRBD2	TRBV9	TRBJ2-4	few	TGTGCCAGCAGCTTAGGGTTCCGTATAGCGGGGCACCACAAAAACATTCAGTACTTC	CASSLGFRIAGHHKNIQYF
TRBD2	TRBV3-1	TRBJ2-7	-	TGTGCCAGCAGCCAAGATCCACTAGCGGGGGGGAATGAGCAGTACTTC	CASSQDPLAGGNEQYF
-	TRBV9	TRBJ2-5	few	TGTGCCAGCAGCGTGGACGGTGGGGAGACCCAGTACTTC	CASSVDGGETQYF
TRBD1	TRBV4-3	TRBJ2-6	-	TGCGCCAGCAGCCAAGATGCCCTGGACAGGCTCTTCTATTCTGGGGCCAACGTCCTGACTTTC	CASSQDALDRLFYSGANVLTF
-	TRBV20-1	TRBJ1-1	few	TGCAGTGGCCCGGGACACGACGAAAAGAACACTGAAGCTTTCTTT	CSGPGHDEKNTEAFF
TRBD2	TRBV7-2	TRBJ2-7	-	TGTGCCAGCAACGGGGAGGGGTACAATGAGCAGTACTTC	CASNGEGYNEQYF
TRBD1	TRBV7-9	TRBJ1-1	-	TGTGCCAGCAGATGGGGACAGGGGCTCCTTCGGACTGAAGCTTTCTTT	CASRWGQGLLRTEAFF
-	TRBV5-1	TRBJ1-1	once	TGCGCCAGCAGCTTGGCCGGCGGGGGCTGGAACACTGAAGCTTTCTTT	CASSLAGGGWNTEAFF
-	TRBV4-3	TRBJ2-3	few	TGCGTCAGCAGCCCATCCGAATTAAGTACGCAGTATTTT	CVSSPSELSTQYF
-	TRBV12-3/TRBV12-4	TRBJ2-5	many	TGTGCCAGCAGTTTCTTGGAGACCCAGTACTTC	CASSFLETQYF
-	TRBV30	TRBJ1-2	-	TGTGCCTGGAGCTTTCCTACCTGGAGGGGCTACACCTTC	CAWSFPTWRGYTF
TRBD2	TRBV29-1	TRBJ2-7	-	TGCAGCGTTGAAGGGCTTAGCGGGGGGGACTACAATGAGCAGTACTTC	CSVEGLSGGDYNEQYF
-	TRBV5-1	TRBJ2-7	many	TGCGCCAGCAGCTTGGACAGCTTCTCCTACGAGCAGTACTTC	CASSLDSFSYEQYF
-	TRBV9	TRBJ2-7	-	TGTGCCAGTGCTTACCGCGGTGAGAACAATGAGCAGTACTTC	CASAYRGENNEQYF
-	TRBV29-1	TRBJ2-6	-	TGTGGAACCACAATAAACTCTGGGGCCAACGTCCTGACTTTC	CGTTINSGANVLTF
-	TRBV12-3/TRBV12-4	TRBJ1-1	few	TGTGCCAGTTCCCCCGGGGGTCTCACTGAAGCTTTCTTT	CASSPGGLTEAFF
-	TRBV3-1	TRBJ1-1	-	TGTGCCAGCAGCGCCCGCGGGGAAATGAACACTGAAGCTTTCTTT	CASSARGEMNTEAFF
TRBD2	TRBV9	TRBJ2-3	-	TGTGCCAGCAGCGTTCGACTAGCGGGAGTCACAGATACGCAGTATTTT	CASSVRLAGVTDTQYF
-	TRBV20-1	TRBJ2-3	-	TGCAGTGCTAGAGTCTCAGGTGTAACAGATGCGCAGTATTTT	CSARVSGVTDAQYF
-	TRBV2	TRBJ1-6	few	TGTGCCAGCAGTGACAGCAACGAGGGTAATTCACCCCTCCACTTT	CASSDSNEGNSPLHF
TRBD1	TRBV4-3	TRBJ1-1	few	TGCGCCAGCAGCCAGAACCTATTACAGGGGGCTGGGGCCAGGACTGAAGCTTTCTTT	CASSQNLLQGAGARTEAFF
-	TRBV7-9	TRBJ2-2	-	TGTGCCAGCACCGTCCCAGGACAGAGAGGGACCGGGGAGCTGTTTTTT	CASTVPGQRGTGELFF
TRBD1	TRBV5-1	TRBJ1-1	-	TGCGCCAGCAGCTCCACGGACTACAGGGGTACTGAAGCTTTCTTT	CASSSTDYRGTEAFF
-	TRBV29-1	TRBJ2-2	-	TGCAGCGTCCCCGGAACCGGGGAGCTGTTTTTT	CSVPGTGELFF
TRBD1	TRBV10-3	TRBJ2-5	few	TGTGCCATCAGCTACGACAGGGAAGAGACCCAGTACTTC	CAISYDREETQYF
TRBD2	TRBV27	TRBJ2-1	-	TGTGCCAGCAGTTTATCCCCGGGACTAGCGGGGGCTGAGCAGTTCTTC	CASSLSPGLAGAEQFF
-	TRBV19	TRBJ2-4	-	TGTGCCAGTATTGAGGATTGGGAGCAGTACTTC	CASIEDWEQYF
-	TRBV7-3	TRBJ2-1	few	TGTGCCAGCAGCCCTCTCGCGGGGCCCTCCTACAATGAGCAGTTCTTC	CASSPLAGPSYNEQFF
-	TRBV12-5	TRBJ2-3	many	TGTGCTAGTGGTTTGATCGCAGATACGCAGTATTTT	CASGLIADTQYF
-	TRBV20-1	TRBJ2-7	-	TGCAGTGCCCCTGGCTACAATGAGCAGTACTTC	CSAPGYNEQYF
-	TRBV6-1	TRBJ2-6	-	TGTGCCAGCGTCGCATACTCTGGGGCCAACGTCCTGACTTTC	CASVAYSGANVLTF
-	TRBV7-2	TRBJ1-1	few	TGTGCCAGCAGCTTAGGGGTCTGGACAGCGAACACTGAAGCTTTCTTT	CASSLGVWTANTEAFF
-	TRBV28	TRBJ2-5	-	TGTGCCAGCAGCCAGCGCACCTCGTACCAAGAGACCCAGTACTTC	CASSQRTSYQETQYF
-	TRBV6-5	TRBJ1-6	-	TGTGCCAGCAGCCTCCGGGGGTCATTGGGATCACCCCTCCACTTT	CASSLRGSLGSPLHF
-	TRBV27	TRBJ2-7	-	TGTGCCAGCAGTCAGGGGACCACCTACGAGCAGTACTTC	CASSQGTTYEQYF
TRBD1	TRBV20-1	TRBJ1-2	-	TGCAGTGCTAGCCGCAGGGGGACTAACTATGGCTACACCTTC	CSASRRGTNYGYTF
-	TRBV4-3	TRBJ2-1	-	TGCGCCAGCAGCCTAGGGAGGGGAGGGGGTTCCTACAATGAGCGGTTCTTC	CASSLGRGGGSYNERFF
TRBD2	TRBV12-3/TRBV12-4	TRBJ2-3	many	TGTGCCAGCAGTTTTAGCGGGGGGGCCTTAGATACGCAGTATTTT	CASSFSGGALDTQYF
-	TRBV2	TRBJ2-7	few	TGTGCCAGCAGTGTATCAGGGTCATCCTACGAGCAGTACTTC	CASSVSGSSYEQYF
TRBD1	TRBV20-1	TRBJ2-3	few	TGCAGTGCTAGGGGGACAGGGGGTGCAGATACGCAGTATTTT	CSARGTGGADTQYF
-	TRBV6-5	TRBJ2-1	-	TGTGCCAGCAGTTACGGGGGGCTCTATGAGCAGTTCTTC	CASSYGGLYEQFF
TRBD1	TRBV28	TRBJ1-5	-	TGTGCCATAACCACAGGGGGATATAGCAATCAGCCCCAGCATTTT	CAITTGGYSNQPQHF